This T cell receptor (beta chain) is drawn from a study of cytomegalovirus exposure and HLA in healthy donors. In the PCR, 60 Vbeta and 13 Jbeta primers were used. This table comes from immunoSEQ multiplex PCR, and its TCRdb copy is limited to in-frame clones, with some not included. The data hold 60,000 or so clones, with 70% to 85% observed a single time. Germline CDR1 MGHRA, CDR2 YSYEKL. V was cut by 4 bases and J by 1 base, with 14 bases left in between. The CDR3 contains 15 residues. This receptor was obtained from a woman aged 40 to 50 in good health and CMV-seropositive. Sequences were obtained from PBMCs. This chain connects TRBV4-1 to TRBJ2-7, with D unclear. The CDR3 spells CASSPQAGFSYEQYF. CDR3 nucleotides: TGCGCCAGCAGCCCCCAGGCAGGATTTTCCTACGAGCAGTACTTC.